Below, 18 T cell receptor beta chains from the same sample are listed, as sequenced in a study of blood T cells in healthy people across ages. A J-beta primer mix and a sample-barcoded 5' primer were used in a second PCR of roughly 7 to 12 cycles. TCRdb independently ran MiXCR on the 5' RACE reads; one entry per CDR3 protein. The sample includes roughly 1,300,000 distinct CDR3 sequences, approximately 59% of them seen just once. Sequencing was performed on blood. These receptors originate from a man aged 18 to 30 in good health.

V and J are TRBV7-2 and TRBJ1-2; no clear D gene. This CDR3 has 14 residues. V dropped 5 bases and J dropped 1 base, with 11 bases sitting between them. CDR1 and CDR2 (germline): SGHTA, FQGNSA. In DNA, the CDR3 is TGTGCCAGCAGCCCCTTCCGGGTTAACTATGGCTACACCTTC. Amino acid sequence: CASSPFRVNYGYTF.

The V gene is TRBV3-1, the J gene TRBJ2-3; maybe TRBD1 (6 bases). The germline V gene encodes CDR1 LGHDT and CDR2 YNNKEL (reference sequence). V gave up 2 bases and J gave up 0 bases, with 21 bases separating them. The CDR3 extends over 19 amino acids. CDR3 DNA: TGTGCCAGCAGCCAACCGACAGGCCGCGGACTTAGAAGCACAGATACGCAGTATTTT. Its protein is CASSQPTGRGLRSTDTQYF.

The chain is built from TRBV7-9 and TRBJ2-1; D might be TRBD2 (6 bases). V was shortened by 8 bases and J by 2 bases, with 7 bases between the two germline ends. CDR3 length: 12 residues. The germline V gene encodes CDR1 SEHNR and CDR2 FQNEAQ (reference sequence). In nucleotides, the CDR3 is TGTGCCAGCGTAGCGGCCTACAATGAGCAGTTCTTC. Translated, it gives CASVAAYNEQFF.

The CDR3 nucleotides read TGTGCCACCGTAGTGGGGCCAGCTAACACTGAAGCTTTCTTT. It codes for CATVVGPANTEAFF. The chain couples TRBV7-2 to TRBJ1-1; TRBD1 might be the D (5 bases). This CDR3 region has 14 residues. Trimming shortened V by 10 bases and J by 2 bases, and 17 bases separated the two germline ends. The germline V gene encodes CDR1 SGHTA and CDR2 FQGNSA.

The chain uses TRBV12-3 or TRBV12-4 and TRBJ2-7; D possibly corresponds to TRBD1 (6 bases). The CDR3 loop spans 14 amino acids. Trimming pared 2 bases from V and 6 bases from J, leaving 14 bases between. The CDR3 DNA is TGTGCCAGCAGTTTACATTCAGGGGTAGGCGAGCAGTACTTC. Translated: CASSLHSGVGEQYF.

The V gene is TRBV9, the J gene TRBJ2-7; 9 bases map to TRBD2. The CDR3 has 13 amino acids. The ends lost 3 bases at V and 7 bases at J; junction bases unmatched: 5. In germline, CDR1 is SGDLS, CDR2 YYNGEE. The chain's CDR3 is CASSEGTSREQYF. The CDR3 nucleotides read TGTGCCAGCAGCGAGGGGACTAGCCGGGAGCAGTACTTC.

The chain joins TRBV29-1 to TRBJ2-2; 8 positions agree with TRBD1. There are 13 residues in the CDR3. Per germline, CDR1 SQVTM and CDR2 ANQGSEA. The junction had 2 bases not matched to a gene; V was cut back by 6 bases and J by 2 bases. CDR3 DNA: TGCAGCGTGGGACAGGTTAACACCGGGGAGCTGTTTTTT. It yields the protein CSVGQVNTGELFF.

This sequence joins TRBV25-1 and TRBJ1-1; D uncertain. Looked up from germline, CDR1 is MGHDK and CDR2 is SYGVNS. V was pared by 0 bases and J by 3 bases, with 14 bases between. This CDR3 is 16 amino acids long. The CDR3 region has the DNA TGTGCCAGCAGTGAATATGGCGGCGGCGGTGACACTGAAGCTTTCTTT. It is translated as CASSEYGGGGDTEAFF.

This clonotype was counted only a few times. The chain joins TRBV4-1 to TRBJ2-7; the D is unclear. Between the trimmed V and J ends, which lost 3 bases and 4 bases, there was a span of 16 bases. The germline gives CDR1 MGHRA, CDR2 YSYEKL. The CDR3 consists of 15 residues. CDR3 nucleotide sequence: TGCGCCAGCAGCCAGCACCGAATAACCCCATACGAGCAGTACTTC. Its translation: CASSQHRITPYEQYF.

The chain combines TRBV6-5 with TRBJ2-2; TRBD2 is a possible D gene (5 bases). From germline, CDR1 is MNHEY and CDR2 SVGAGI. CDR3 length: 14 residues. V was cut by 8 bases and J by 5 bases, with 15 bases left in between. CDR3 in DNA: TGTGCCAGCTTCCGGACTGATAAAACCGGGGAGCTGTTTTTT. Encoded protein: CASFRTDKTGELFF.

This clonotype was observed at least ten times. CDR3 nucleotide sequence: TGTGCCAGCAGCCCTGACAGAAAAGGTGAAAAACTGTTTTTT. Protein product: CASSPDRKGEKLFF. The genes are TRBV16 and TRBJ1-4, with D possibly matching TRBD1 (5 bases). The V end was cut by 4 bases, the J end by 7 bases, with 13 bases between. This CDR3 region has 14 residues. Germline V lookup: CDR1 KGHSY, CDR2 FQNENV.

The rearrangement uses TRBV28 and TRBJ2-3, with 9 bases identical to TRBD2. Unmatched junction bases numbered 9, after V lost 7 bases and J lost 4 bases. The germline V gene has CDR1 MDHEN and CDR2 SYDVKM. The CDR3 spans 15 residues. The CDR3 DNA reads as TGTGCCAGCACTCCGTCAGCGGGGGGCCCAGATACGCAGTATTTT. Translating it yields CASTPSAGGPDTQYF.

The chain is built from TRBV6-1 and TRBJ1-5; TRBD1 matches 7 bases. The CDR3 is 13 residues long. The junction had 2 bases not matched to a gene; V was cut back by 7 bases and J by 2 bases. CDR1 MNHNS and CDR2 SASEGT come from the germline V gene. This CDR3 is CASTGGGNQPQHF. The CDR3 DNA reads TGTGCCAGCACAGGGGGTGGCAATCAGCCCCAGCATTTT.

The chain uses TRBV3-1 and TRBJ1-2, with D hard to call. V was clipped by 4 bases and J by 6 bases, with 12 bases between them. Germline V gene sequence: CDR1 LGHDT, CDR2 YNNKEL (reference sequence). The CDR3 spans 13 residues. CDR3 coding DNA: TGTGCCAGCAGCCTACGGCGAGGAAATGGCTACACCTTC. It is translated as CASSLRRGNGYTF.

The table lists this clonotype with a few counts. The V and J genes are TRBV10-3 and TRBJ2-5; no definite D call. From germline, CDR1 is ENHRY and CDR2 SYGVKD. The CDR3 loop spans 14 amino acids. With 0 bases removed from V and 3 bases from J, the gap between germline ends came to 8 bases. CDR3 coding DNA: TGTGCCATCAGTGAGTCGGGCGCGGAAGAGACCCAGTACTTC. Its protein is CAISESGAEETQYF.

On this clonotype itself: A junction end diverges from the germline sequence, so it may reflect a read error. V is TRBV2 and J is TRBJ2-3; D not resolved. This CDR3 is 15 amino acids long. From germline, CDR1 is SNHLY and CDR2 FYNNEI. CDR3 bases: TGTGCCAGCAGTGAAGAGCTAGTTGCGTTAGATGCGCAGTATTTT. Its protein is CASSEELVALDAQYF.

On this clonotype itself: An end of the junction does not agree with germline; a read error may underlie this. This sequence joins TRBV5-1 and TRBJ2-1, with D tentatively TRBD1 (6 bases). The CDR3 extends over 14 amino acids. From germline, CDR1 is SGHRS and CDR2 YFSETQ. DNA of the CDR3: TGCGCCAGCAGTCGAGACAGGTCCTGCAATGAGCAGTTCTTC. Translation: CASSRDRSCNEQFF. The full variable domain, rest sourced from reference TRBV5-1 and TRBJ2-1, is KAGVTQTPRYLIKTRGQQVTLSCSPISGHRSVSWYQQTPGQGLQFLFEYFSETQRNKGNFPGRFSGRQFSNSRSEMNVSTLELGDSALYLCASSRDRSCNEQFFGPGTRLTVL.

The CDR3 reads CASSDPSVRGISGANVLTF. CDR3 in DNA: TGTGCCAGCAGTGACCCCTCGGTCAGGGGAATCTCTGGGGCCAACGTCCTGACTTTC. The chain is built from TRBV2 and TRBJ2-6, with TRBD1 as a possible D gene (6 bases). The V end was cut by 3 bases, the J end by 0 bases, with 18 bases between. In germline, CDR1 is SNHLY, CDR2 FYNNEI. The CDR3 loop spans 19 amino acids.